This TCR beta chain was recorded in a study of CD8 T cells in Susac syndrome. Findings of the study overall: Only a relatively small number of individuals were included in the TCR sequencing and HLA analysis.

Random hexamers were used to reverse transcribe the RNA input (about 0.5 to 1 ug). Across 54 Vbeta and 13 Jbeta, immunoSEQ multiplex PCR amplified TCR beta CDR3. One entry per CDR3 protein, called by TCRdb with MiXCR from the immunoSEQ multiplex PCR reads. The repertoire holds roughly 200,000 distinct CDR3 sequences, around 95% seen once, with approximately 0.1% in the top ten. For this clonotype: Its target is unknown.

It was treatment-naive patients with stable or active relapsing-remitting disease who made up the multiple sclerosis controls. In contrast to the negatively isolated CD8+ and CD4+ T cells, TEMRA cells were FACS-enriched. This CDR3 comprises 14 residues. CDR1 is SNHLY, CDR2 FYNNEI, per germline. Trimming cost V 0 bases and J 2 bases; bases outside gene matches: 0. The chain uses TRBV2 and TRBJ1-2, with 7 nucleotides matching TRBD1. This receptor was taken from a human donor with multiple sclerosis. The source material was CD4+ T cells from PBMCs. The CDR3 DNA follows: TGTGCCAGCAGTGAAGCAGGGGGCAACTATGGCTACACCTTC. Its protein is CASSEAGGNYGYTF.